The entry that follows covers one T cell receptor (beta chain) sequence. Antigen specificity is unknown. Mismatch with germline at one junction end may stem from a read error. The data derive from a study of cytomegalovirus exposure and HLA in healthy donors. Study outcomes and limitations: Clonal expansion, a later analysis showed, was greater in HLA-associated TCR beta chains than in equally common others.

PCR employed 60 Vbeta and 13 Jbeta primers. Sequenced by immunoSEQ multiplex PCR; TCRdb stores in-frame clones only, minus some. The table lists 170,000 or so clones, roughly 87% of them singletons. Looked up from germline, CDR1 is SEHNR and CDR2 is FQNEAQ (reference sequence). The CDR3 loop spans 17 amino acids. The chain carries TRBV7-9 and TRBJ1-2; TRBD1 is a possible D gene (5 bases). This TCR derives from a man in his forties or fifties in good health and CMV-seronegative. Material: PBMCs. The CDR3 region is CSSSLALHRGVLPGYTF. The DNA for the CDR3 is TGTTCCAGCAGCTTAGCCCTTCATCGGGGGGTCCTCCCTGGCTACACCTTC.